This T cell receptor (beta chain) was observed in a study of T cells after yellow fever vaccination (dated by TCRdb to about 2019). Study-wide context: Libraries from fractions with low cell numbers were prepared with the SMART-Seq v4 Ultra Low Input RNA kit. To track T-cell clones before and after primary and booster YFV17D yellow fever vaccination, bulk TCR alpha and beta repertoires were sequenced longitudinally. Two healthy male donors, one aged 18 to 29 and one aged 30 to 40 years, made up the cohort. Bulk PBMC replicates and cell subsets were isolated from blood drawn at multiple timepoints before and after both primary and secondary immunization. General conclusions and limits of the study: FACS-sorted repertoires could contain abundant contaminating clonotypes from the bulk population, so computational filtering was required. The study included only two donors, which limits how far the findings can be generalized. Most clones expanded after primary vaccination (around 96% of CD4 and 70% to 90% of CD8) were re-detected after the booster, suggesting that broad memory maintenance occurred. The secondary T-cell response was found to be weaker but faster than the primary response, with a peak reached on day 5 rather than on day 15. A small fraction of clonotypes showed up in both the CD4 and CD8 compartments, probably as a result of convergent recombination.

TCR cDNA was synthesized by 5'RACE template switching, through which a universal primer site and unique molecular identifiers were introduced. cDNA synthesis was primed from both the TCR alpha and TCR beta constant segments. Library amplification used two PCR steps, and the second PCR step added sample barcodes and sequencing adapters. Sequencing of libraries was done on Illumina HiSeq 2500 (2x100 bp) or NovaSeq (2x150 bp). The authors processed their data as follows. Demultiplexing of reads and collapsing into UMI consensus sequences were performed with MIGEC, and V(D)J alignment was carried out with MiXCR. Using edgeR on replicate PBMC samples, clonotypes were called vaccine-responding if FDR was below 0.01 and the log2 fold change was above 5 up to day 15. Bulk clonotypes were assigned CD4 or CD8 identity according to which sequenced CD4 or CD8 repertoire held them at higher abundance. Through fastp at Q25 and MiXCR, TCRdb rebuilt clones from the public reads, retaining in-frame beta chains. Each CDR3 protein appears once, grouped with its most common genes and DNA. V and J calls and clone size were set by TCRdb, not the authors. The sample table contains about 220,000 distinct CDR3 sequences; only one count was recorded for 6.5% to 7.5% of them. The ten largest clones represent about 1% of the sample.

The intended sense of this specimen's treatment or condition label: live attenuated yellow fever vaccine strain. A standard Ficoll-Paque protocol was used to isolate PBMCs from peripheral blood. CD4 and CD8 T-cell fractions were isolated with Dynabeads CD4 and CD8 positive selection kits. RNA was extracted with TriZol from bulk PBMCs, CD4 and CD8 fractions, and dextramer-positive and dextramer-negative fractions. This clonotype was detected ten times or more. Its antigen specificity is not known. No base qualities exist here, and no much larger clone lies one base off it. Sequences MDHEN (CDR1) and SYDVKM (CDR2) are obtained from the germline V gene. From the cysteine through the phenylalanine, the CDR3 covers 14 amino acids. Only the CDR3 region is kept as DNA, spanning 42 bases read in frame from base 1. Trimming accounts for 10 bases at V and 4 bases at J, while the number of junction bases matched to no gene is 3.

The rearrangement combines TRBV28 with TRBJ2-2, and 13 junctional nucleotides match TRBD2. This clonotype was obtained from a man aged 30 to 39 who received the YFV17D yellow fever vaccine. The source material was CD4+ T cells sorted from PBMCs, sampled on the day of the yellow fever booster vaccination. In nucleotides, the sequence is TGTGCCACCGGACTAGCGGGAGCCACCGGGGAGCTGTTTTTT. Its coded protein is CATGLAGATGELFF.